This is a list of T cell receptor beta chains from one sample in a study of blood T cell repertoires in COVID-19. Profiling relied on immunoSEQ multiplex PCR, and the TCRdb table lists in-frame clones only, not all of them. Found here are under 110,000 clones, 75% to 90% of them singletons; the top ten hold around 1.9%. The specimen sequenced was peripheral blood. The receptors come from a woman aged 65 to 85 with active or convalescent COVID-19. CDR3s include the opening cysteine and the closing phenylalanine or tryptophan. The order of the fields is V gene, clone size, J gene, D gene, CDR3 DNA, CDR3 protein. A D gene is named only where the DNA matches it firmly. Only some rows state a clone size, as once, few, many or a class for expanded clones.

V gene: TRBV2
clone size: .
J gene: TRBJ1-2
D gene: TRBD1
CDR3 DNA: TGTGCCAGCAGCGAACAGGGGGCCTCCTATGGCTACACCTTC
CDR3 protein: CASSEQGASYGYTF

V gene: TRBV7-2
clone size: once
J gene: TRBJ2-7
D gene: .
CDR3 DNA: TGTGCCAGCAGCTTACAGGGCAGTGGAGAGCAGTACTTC
CDR3 protein: CASSLQGSGEQYF

V gene: TRBV10-3
clone size: .
J gene: TRBJ1-5
D gene: TRBD1
CDR3 DNA: TGTGCCATCAGTGAATCAGGGGGCGATCAGCCCCAGCATTTT
CDR3 protein: CAISESGGDQPQHF

V gene: TRBV12-5
clone size: few
J gene: TRBJ2-2
D gene: .
CDR3 DNA: TGTGCTAGTGGTCTATCAGGGATTCGTGGCACCGGGGAGCTGTTTTTT
CDR3 protein: CASGLSGIRGTGELFF

V gene: TRBV10-1
clone size: .
J gene: TRBJ2-1
D gene: .
CDR3 DNA: TGCGCCAGCATTAGGCCGGGTAGCTCCTACAATGAGCAGTTCTTC
CDR3 protein: CASIRPGSSYNEQFF

V gene: TRBV5-4
clone size: .
J gene: TRBJ2-5
D gene: .
CDR3 DNA: TGTGCCAGCAGATTGGGAGACAACCAAGAGACCCAGTACTTC
CDR3 protein: CASRLGDNQETQYF

V gene: TRBV28
clone size: .
J gene: TRBJ1-5
D gene: .
CDR3 DNA: TGTGCCAGCAGTCCGGCCGGGGCCCAGCATTTT
CDR3 protein: CASSPAGAQHF

V gene: TRBV4-3
clone size: .
J gene: TRBJ2-2
D gene: .
CDR3 DNA: TGCGCCAGCAGCCAAGGCCCCCAGGTAGGGGAGCTGTTTTTT
CDR3 protein: CASSQGPQVGELFF

V gene: TRBV18
clone size: .
J gene: TRBJ2-7
D gene: TRBD1
CDR3 DNA: TGTGCCAGCTCACCACCGGGCAGGGGGAACTACGAGCAGTACTTC
CDR3 protein: CASSPPGRGNYEQYF

V gene: TRBV5-4
clone size: .
J gene: TRBJ1-5
D gene: TRBD1
CDR3 DNA: TGTGCCAGCAGCTTGACAGGGGGTATGGATCAGCCCCAGCATTTT
CDR3 protein: CASSLTGGMDQPQHF

V gene: TRBV5-1
clone size: .
J gene: TRBJ2-5
D gene: .
CDR3 DNA: TGCGCCAGCTGGGTACGGAGCGGAGAGACCCAGTACTTC
CDR3 protein: CASWVRSGETQYF

V gene: TRBV2
clone size: .
J gene: TRBJ2-2
D gene: TRBD1
CDR3 DNA: TGTGCCAGCCGTAGTACAGGGGGTGCCGGGGAGCTGTTTTTT
CDR3 protein: CASRSTGGAGELFF

V gene: TRBV28
clone size: .
J gene: TRBJ1-4
D gene: TRBD1
CDR3 DNA: TGTGCCAGCAGTCAACAACAGGGGTTTAATGAAAAACTGTTTTTT
CDR3 protein: CASSQQQGFNEKLFF

V gene: TRBV5-8
clone size: .
J gene: TRBJ2-3
D gene: TRBD1
CDR3 DNA: TGTGCCAGCAGCTTGGGGGACAGGGGGCCCACAGATACGCAGTATTTT
CDR3 protein: CASSLGDRGPTDTQYF

V gene: TRBV18
clone size: .
J gene: TRBJ1-1
D gene: .
CDR3 DNA: TGTGCCAGCTCACCAGCACAAAGCGGATACACTGAAGCTTTCTTT
CDR3 protein: CASSPAQSGYTEAFF

V gene: TRBV6-1
clone size: .
J gene: TRBJ2-5
D gene: TRBD2
CDR3 DNA: TGTGCCAGCAGTGAAGCAGGTATGACTAGCGGACCCAGGAAGACCCAGTACTTC
CDR3 protein: CASSEAGMTSGPRKTQYF

V gene: TRBV28
clone size: .
J gene: TRBJ2-1
D gene: .
CDR3 DNA: TGTGCCAGCAGTTTATTGACGAGGCTCCTCAATGAGCAGTTCTTC
CDR3 protein: CASSLLTRLLNEQFF

V gene: TRBV20-1
clone size: .
J gene: TRBJ1-4
D gene: .
CDR3 DNA: TGCAGTGCTAGTACGGAGAAAAATGAAAAACTGTTTTTT
CDR3 protein: CSASTEKNEKLFF

V gene: TRBV6-2/TRBV6-3
clone size: .
J gene: TRBJ2-7
D gene: .
CDR3 DNA: TGTGCCAGCAGTCACTCCTACGAGCAGTACTTC
CDR3 protein: CASSHSYEQYF

V gene: TRBV3-1/TRBV3-2
clone size: .
J gene: TRBJ1-5
D gene: .
CDR3 DNA: TGTGCCAGCAGCCAAGATTATACGGGTCAGCCCCAGCATTTT
CDR3 protein: CASSQDYTGQPQHF

V gene: TRBV5-4
clone size: .
J gene: TRBJ1-2
D gene: TRBD1
CDR3 DNA: TGTGCCAGCAGCTTTGGACAGGGGGACTACTATGGCTACACCTTC
CDR3 protein: CASSFGQGDYYGYTF

V gene: TRBV28
clone size: few
J gene: TRBJ2-5
D gene: TRBD1
CDR3 DNA: TGTGCCAGCAGTTTAGGGGACAGGCTAGAGACCCAGTACTTC
CDR3 protein: CASSLGDRLETQYF

V gene: TRBV28
clone size: .
J gene: TRBJ2-7
D gene: TRBD2
CDR3 DNA: TGTGCCAGCAGCGAAAACGGACTAGCCTCCTACGAGCAGTACTTC
CDR3 protein: CASSENGLASYEQYF